This T cell receptor (beta chain) was observed in a study of blood T cell repertoires in COVID-19. Study-level background: Material from acute and convalescent COVID-19 was sourced from the United States, Italy and Spain. T cells, B-cell-depleted T cells, or PBMCs supplied cDNA or gDNA.

Per the original data handling: By means of reference gene primer amplification, nucleated cell counts were estimated. Measured with immunoSEQ multiplex PCR; TCRdb has only the in-frame clones, and not every one. That table furnishes V, J and clone size, whereas the DNA furnished D and trimming. The profile shows 120,000 or so clones, around 83% of them singletons. CDR3 length: 19 amino acids. In germline, CDR1 is LGHDT, CDR2 YNNKEL (reference sequence). Deletions cut 0 bases from V and 0 bases from J, with 15 bases between. The V gene is TRBV3-1 (or the pseudogene TRBV3-2), the J gene TRBJ1-6, with D maybe TRBD1 (6 bases). The TCR comes from a man older than 75 with active or convalescent COVID-19. The specimen was peripheral blood. The CDR3 DNA reads as TGTGCCAGCAGCCAAGAAAACAGGGTTGAGAGCTCCTATAATTCACCCCTCCACTTT. This gives the protein CASSQENRVESSYNSPLHF.